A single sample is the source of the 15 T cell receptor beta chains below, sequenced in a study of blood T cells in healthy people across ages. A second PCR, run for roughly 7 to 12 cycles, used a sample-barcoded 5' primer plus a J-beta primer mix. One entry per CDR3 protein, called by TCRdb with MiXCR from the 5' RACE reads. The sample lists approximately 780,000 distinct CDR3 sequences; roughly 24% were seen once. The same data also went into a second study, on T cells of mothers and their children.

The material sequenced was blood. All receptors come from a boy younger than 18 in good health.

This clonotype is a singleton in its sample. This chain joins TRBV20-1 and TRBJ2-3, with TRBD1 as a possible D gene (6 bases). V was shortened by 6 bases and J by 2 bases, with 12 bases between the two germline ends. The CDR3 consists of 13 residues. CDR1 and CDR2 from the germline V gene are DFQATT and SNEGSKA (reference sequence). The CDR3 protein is CSAGWTDTDTQYF. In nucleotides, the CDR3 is TGCAGTGCGGGTTGGACAGACACAGATACGCAGTATTTT.

CDR3 nucleotides: TGTGCCAGCAGTCATGACAGGGTGGGAGAGACCCAGTACTTC. This translates into CASSHDRVGETQYF. The chain has TRBV12-3 or TRBV12-4 and TRBJ2-5; 7 nucleotides line up with TRBD1. V lost 5 bases to trimming and J lost 4 bases; unmatched junction nucleotides: 7. This CDR3 is 14 amino acids long.

This CDR3 reads CASRRTATQETQYF. CDR3 nucleotides: TGTGCCAGCAGACGGACAGCTACCCAAGAGACCCAGTACTTC. V usage is TRBV7-2 and J usage is TRBJ2-5, with a weak D call TRBD1 (6 bases). CDR1 SGHTA and CDR2 FQGNSA come from the germline V gene. The CDR3 length is 14 residues. The V and J ends lost 6 bases and 1 base respectively, with 12 bases between them. The full variable domain, its missing parts supplied by reference TRBV7-2 and TRBJ2-5, is GAGVSQSPSNKVTEKGKDVELRCDPISGHTALYWYRQSLGQGLEFLIYFQGNSAPDKSGLPSDRFSAERTGGSVSTLTIQRTQQEDSAVYLCASRRTATQETQYFGPGTRLLVL.

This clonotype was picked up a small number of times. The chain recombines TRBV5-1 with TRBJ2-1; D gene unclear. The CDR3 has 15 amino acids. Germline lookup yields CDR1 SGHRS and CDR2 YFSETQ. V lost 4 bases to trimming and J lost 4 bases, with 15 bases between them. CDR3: CASSLEIARYNEQFF. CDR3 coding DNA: TGCGCCAGCAGCCTGGAAATAGCCCGATACAATGAGCAGTTCTTC.

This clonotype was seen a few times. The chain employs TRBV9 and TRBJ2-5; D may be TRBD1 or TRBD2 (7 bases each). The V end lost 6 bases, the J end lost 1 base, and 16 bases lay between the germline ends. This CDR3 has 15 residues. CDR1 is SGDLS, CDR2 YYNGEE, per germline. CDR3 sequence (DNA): TGTGCCAGCACCCCAAGCGGGACAGCCCAAGAGACCCAGTACTTC. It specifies CASTPSGTAQETQYF.

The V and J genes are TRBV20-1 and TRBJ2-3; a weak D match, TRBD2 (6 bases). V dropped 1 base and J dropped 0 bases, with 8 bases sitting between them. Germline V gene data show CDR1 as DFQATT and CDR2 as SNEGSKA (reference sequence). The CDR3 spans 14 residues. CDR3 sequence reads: CSARGGGSTDTQYF. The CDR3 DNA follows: TGCAGTGCTAGAGGCGGAGGGAGCACAGATACGCAGTATTTT.

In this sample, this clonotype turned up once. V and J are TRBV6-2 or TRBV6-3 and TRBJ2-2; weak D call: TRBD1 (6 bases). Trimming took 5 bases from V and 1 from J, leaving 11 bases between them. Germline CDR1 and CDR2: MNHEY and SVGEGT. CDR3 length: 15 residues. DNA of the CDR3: TGTGCCAGCAGTCGTCCAGGGGTGAACACCGGGGAGCTGTTTTTT. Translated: CASSRPGVNTGELFF.

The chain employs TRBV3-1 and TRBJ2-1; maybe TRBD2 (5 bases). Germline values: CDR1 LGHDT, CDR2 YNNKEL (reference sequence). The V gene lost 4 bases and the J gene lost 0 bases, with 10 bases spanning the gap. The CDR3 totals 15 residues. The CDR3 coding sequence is TGTGCCAGCAGCCCGGGAATGAGCTCCTACAATGAGCAGTTCTTC. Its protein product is CASSPGMSSYNEQFF.

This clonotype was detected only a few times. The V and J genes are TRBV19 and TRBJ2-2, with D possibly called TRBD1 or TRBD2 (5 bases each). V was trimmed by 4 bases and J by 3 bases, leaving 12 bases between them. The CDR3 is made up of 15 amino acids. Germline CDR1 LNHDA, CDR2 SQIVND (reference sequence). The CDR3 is CASSRDGLDTGELFF. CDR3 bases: TGTGCCAGTAGTAGGGACGGCCTGGACACCGGGGAGCTGTTTTTT.

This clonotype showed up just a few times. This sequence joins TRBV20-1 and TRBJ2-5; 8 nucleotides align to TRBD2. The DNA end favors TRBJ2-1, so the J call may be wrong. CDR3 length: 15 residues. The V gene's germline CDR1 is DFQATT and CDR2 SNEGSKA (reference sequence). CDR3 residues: CSAGDRRGAGNEQFF. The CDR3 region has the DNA TGCAGTGCAGGGGACCGGCGGGGGGCCGGCAATGAGCAGTTCTTC.

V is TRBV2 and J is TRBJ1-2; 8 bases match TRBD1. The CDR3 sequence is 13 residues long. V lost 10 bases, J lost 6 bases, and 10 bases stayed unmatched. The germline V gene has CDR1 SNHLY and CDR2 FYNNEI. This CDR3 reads CATVTGAGNGYTF. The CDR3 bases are TGTGCCACCGTGACAGGGGCGGGGAATGGCTACACCTTC.

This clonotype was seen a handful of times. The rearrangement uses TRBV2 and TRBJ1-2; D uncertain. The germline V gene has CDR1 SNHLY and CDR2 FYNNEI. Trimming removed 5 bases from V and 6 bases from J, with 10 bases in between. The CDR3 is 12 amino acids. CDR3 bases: TGTGCCAGCAGTCGTTGGACGGATGGCTACACCTTC. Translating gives CASSRWTDGYTF.

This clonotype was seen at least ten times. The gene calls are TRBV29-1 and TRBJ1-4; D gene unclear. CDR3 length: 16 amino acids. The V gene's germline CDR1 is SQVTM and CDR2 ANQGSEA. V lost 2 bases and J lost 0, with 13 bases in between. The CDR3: CSVERTVFATNEKLFF. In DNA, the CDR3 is TGCAGCGTTGAACGGACCGTGTTTGCAACTAATGAAAAACTGTTTTTT.

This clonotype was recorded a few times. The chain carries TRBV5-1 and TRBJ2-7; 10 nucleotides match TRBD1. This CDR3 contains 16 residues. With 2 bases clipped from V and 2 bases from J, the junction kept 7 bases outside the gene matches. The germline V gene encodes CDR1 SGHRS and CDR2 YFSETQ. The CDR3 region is CASSLWDRGPTYEQYF. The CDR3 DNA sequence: TGCGCCAGCAGCTTATGGGACAGGGGCCCAACCTACGAGCAGTACTTC.

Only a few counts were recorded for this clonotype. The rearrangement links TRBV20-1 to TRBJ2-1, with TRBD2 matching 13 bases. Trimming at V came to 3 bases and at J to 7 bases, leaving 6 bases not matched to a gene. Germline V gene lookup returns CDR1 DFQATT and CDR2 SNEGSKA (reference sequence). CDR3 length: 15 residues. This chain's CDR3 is CSASTSGGAENEQFF. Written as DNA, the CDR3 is TGCAGTGCTAGCACTAGCGGGGGGGCTGAGAATGAGCAGTTCTTC.